Listed below are T cell receptor beta chains from one sample, sequenced in a study of a mutant IDH1 vaccine in newly diagnosed glioma. Assay used: immunoSEQ multiplex PCR; TCRdb lists only in-frame clones, some missing. Here the sample spans 25,000 to 35,000 clones, about 80% being singletons. Source: PBMCs, taken from a glioma patient treated with radiotherapy, temozolomide or both. These TCRs come from a man aged 25-45 years with glioma. Both conserved end residues are part of each CDR3. Each record gives: clone size, J gene, V gene, D gene, CDR3 protein, CDR3 DNA. A D gene is named only where the DNA matches it firmly. Size is stated for part of the rows, as once, few or many counts, or as a class when the clone is expanded.

abundance: -; j_gene: TRBJ2-3; v_gene: TRBV27; d_gene: -; CDR3aa: CASFGTTSTDTQYF; CDR3nt: TGTGCCAGCTTCGGTACGACTAGCACAGATACGCAGTATTTT
abundance: -; j_gene: TRBJ1-2; v_gene: TRBV6-1; d_gene: -; CDR3aa: CASSERPSGSYGYTF; CDR3nt: TGTGCCAGCAGTGAAAGGCCCTCGGGGTCCTATGGCTACACCTTC
abundance: -; j_gene: TRBJ2-7; v_gene: TRBV30; d_gene: -; CDR3aa: CAWRGFSYEQYF; CDR3nt: TGTGCCTGGAGAGGTTTCTCCTACGAGCAGTACTTC
abundance: -; j_gene: TRBJ1-4; v_gene: TRBV2; d_gene: -; CDR3aa: CASSEGGATNEKLFF; CDR3nt: TGTGCCAGCAGTGAAGGGGGGGCGACTAATGAAAAACTGTTTTTT
abundance: -; j_gene: TRBJ2-1; v_gene: TRBV19; d_gene: TRBD2; CDR3aa: CASSRFLVAGVGNEQFF; CDR3nt: TGTGCCAGTAGTAGATTTCTGGTAGCGGGAGTTGGCAATGAGCAGTTCTTC
abundance: -; j_gene: TRBJ2-1; v_gene: TRBV5-4; d_gene: TRBD2; CDR3aa: CASSLEGSGRINEQFF; CDR3nt: TGTGCCAGCAGCTTGGAAGGTAGCGGGAGGATCAATGAGCAGTTCTTC
abundance: -; j_gene: TRBJ2-1; v_gene: TRBV7-9; d_gene: TRBD1; CDR3aa: CASGTGLNEQFF; CDR3nt: TGTGCCAGCGGGACAGGGCTCAATGAGCAGTTCTTC
abundance: -; j_gene: TRBJ2-1; v_gene: TRBV4-1; d_gene: TRBD2; CDR3aa: CASSFREVGNEQFF; CDR3nt: TGCGCCAGCAGCTTCCGGGAGGTCGGGAATGAGCAGTTCTTC
abundance: -; j_gene: TRBJ2-1; v_gene: TRBV29-1; d_gene: -; CDR3aa: CSVGGASGIVNEQFF; CDR3nt: TGCAGCGTAGGGGGGGCTAGCGGAATAGTCAATGAGCAGTTCTTC
abundance: -; j_gene: TRBJ2-7; v_gene: TRBV30; d_gene: -; CDR3aa: CAFLGDGDYEQYF; CDR3nt: TGTGCCTTCCTGGGGGACGGAGACTACGAGCAGTACTTC
abundance: -; j_gene: TRBJ2-4; v_gene: TRBV5-5; d_gene: -; CDR3aa: CASSLGGDLAKNIQYF; CDR3nt: TGTGCCAGCAGCTTGGGGGGGGACCTAGCCAAAAACATTCAGTACTTC
abundance: -; j_gene: TRBJ2-7; v_gene: TRBV7-2; d_gene: -; CDR3aa: CASGLGSYEQYF; CDR3nt: TGTGCCAGCGGATTAGGGAGCTACGAGCAGTACTTC
abundance: once; j_gene: TRBJ2-7; v_gene: TRBV30; d_gene: TRBD2; CDR3aa: CAWSPYRGEGLAGIYEQYF; CDR3nt: TGTGCCTGGAGTCCCTATAGGGGGGAGGGACTAGCGGGGATTTACGAGCAGTACTTC
abundance: -; j_gene: TRBJ2-1; v_gene: TRBV7-8; d_gene: -; CDR3aa: CASSSTRGEQFF; CDR3nt: TGTGCCAGCAGCTCGACTAGAGGTGAGCAGTTCTTC
abundance: medium-sized; j_gene: TRBJ2-1; v_gene: TRBV4-2; d_gene: -; CDR3aa: CASSQEINAGLNEQFF; CDR3nt: TGTGCCAGCAGCCAAGAAATAAACGCAGGGTTAAATGAGCAGTTCTTC
abundance: -; j_gene: TRBJ2-1; v_gene: TRBV29-1; d_gene: TRBD1; CDR3aa: CSGLTGDEQFF; CDR3nt: TGCAGCGGCCTGACAGGGGATGAGCAGTTCTTC
abundance: -; j_gene: TRBJ2-1; v_gene: TRBV19; d_gene: -; CDR3aa: CASSTGPYNEQFF; CDR3nt: TGTGCCAGTAGCACCGGGCCCTACAATGAGCAGTTCTTC
abundance: -; j_gene: TRBJ2-2; v_gene: TRBV14; d_gene: TRBD2; CDR3aa: CASSSYTSDDTGELFF; CDR3nt: TGTGCCAGCAGCTCATATACTAGCGACGACACCGGGGAGCTGTTTTTT
abundance: -; j_gene: TRBJ1-1; v_gene: TRBV4-1; d_gene: -; CDR3aa: CASSRPTGTRGGMTEAFF; CDR3nt: TGCGCCAGCAGCCGTCCCACAGGGACGCGTGGGGGTATGACTGAAGCTTTCTTT
abundance: few; j_gene: TRBJ1-1; v_gene: TRBV7-3; d_gene: TRBD1; CDR3aa: CASSLTLEGQKAFF; CDR3nt: TGTGCCAGCAGCTTAACGTTAGAGGGACAGAAAGCTTTCTTT
abundance: few; j_gene: TRBJ1-5; v_gene: TRBV2; d_gene: -; CDR3aa: CASSAGGYSNQPQHF; CDR3nt: TGTGCCAGCAGTGCGGGAGGATATAGCAATCAGCCCCAGCATTTT
abundance: -; j_gene: TRBJ1-1; v_gene: TRBV5-1; d_gene: -; CDR3aa: CASSPSTGNTEAFF; CDR3nt: TGCGCCAGCAGCCCATCGACAGGGAACACTGAAGCTTTCTTT
abundance: -; j_gene: TRBJ1-2; v_gene: TRBV19; d_gene: TRBD1; CDR3aa: CASSTHGTGGGGYTF; CDR3nt: TGTGCCAGTAGTACGCATGGGACAGGGGGAGGCGGCTACACCTTC
abundance: -; j_gene: TRBJ2-3; v_gene: TRBV10-1; d_gene: TRBD2; CDR3aa: CASSESALAGGNTQYF; CDR3nt: TGCGCCAGCAGTGAGTCGGCACTAGCGGGAGGAAATACGCAGTATTTT
abundance: -; j_gene: TRBJ2-1; v_gene: TRBV30; d_gene: -; CDR3aa: CAWSEGQYNEQFF; CDR3nt: TGTGCCTGGAGTGAAGGGCAGTACAATGAGCAGTTCTTC
abundance: -; j_gene: TRBJ2-7; v_gene: TRBV7-2; d_gene: -; CDR3aa: CASSYLSSYEQYF; CDR3nt: TGTGCCAGCAGCTATTTAAGCTCCTACGAGCAGTACTTC
abundance: -; j_gene: TRBJ2-3; v_gene: TRBV5-1; d_gene: TRBD2; CDR3aa: CASSPTSGGAVADTQYF; CDR3nt: TGCGCCAGCAGCCCGACTAGCGGGGGGGCCGTAGCAGATACGCAGTATTTT
abundance: -; j_gene: TRBJ1-4; v_gene: TRBV29-1; d_gene: -; CDR3aa: CSVRQDSPSTNEKLFF; CDR3nt: TGCAGCGTTCGCCAGGACAGCCCCTCAACTAATGAAAAACTGTTTTTT
abundance: -; j_gene: TRBJ2-5; v_gene: TRBV5-6; d_gene: TRBD1; CDR3aa: CASSLERDRGPQETQYF; CDR3nt: TGTGCCAGCAGCTTGGAGAGGGACAGGGGGCCCCAAGAGACCCAGTACTTC
abundance: -; j_gene: TRBJ2-3; v_gene: TRBV30; d_gene: -; CDR3aa: CAWSVGGMTDTQYF; CDR3nt: TGTGCCTGGAGTGTCGGGGGAATGACAGATACGCAGTATTTT
abundance: few; j_gene: TRBJ2-1; v_gene: TRBV5-1; d_gene: TRBD2; CDR3aa: CASSLTSSGRFEQFF; CDR3nt: TGCGCCAGCAGCTTAACGTCTAGCGGGAGGTTTGAGCAGTTCTTC
abundance: -; j_gene: TRBJ2-1; v_gene: TRBV29-1; d_gene: TRBD2; CDR3aa: CSVLTSGRDLAYNEQFF; CDR3nt: TGCAGCGTTTTAACTAGCGGGAGGGATCTAGCCTACAATGAGCAGTTCTTC
abundance: -; j_gene: TRBJ1-1; v_gene: TRBV9; d_gene: TRBD1; CDR3aa: CASSVSGGASAADTEAFF; CDR3nt: TGTGCCAGCAGCGTATCAGGGGGCGCTTCGGCAGCGGACACTGAAGCTTTCTTT
abundance: -; j_gene: TRBJ1-1; v_gene: TRBV19; d_gene: -; CDR3aa: CASSLISGAEAFF; CDR3nt: TGTGCCAGTAGCCTTATTTCAGGGGCTGAAGCTTTCTTT
abundance: -; j_gene: TRBJ1-1; v_gene: TRBV28; d_gene: -; CDR3aa: CASSGPWGASRAEAFF; CDR3nt: TGTGCCAGCAGTGGTCCATGGGGGGCGTCGCGGGCTGAAGCTTTCTTT
abundance: -; j_gene: TRBJ1-1; v_gene: TRBV10-1; d_gene: TRBD1; CDR3aa: CASSEYRQGASGEAFF; CDR3nt: TGCGCCAGCAGTGAGTACCGACAGGGGGCAAGTGGTGAAGCTTTCTTT
abundance: -; j_gene: TRBJ2-2; v_gene: TRBV11-1; d_gene: -; CDR3aa: CASSSVVTTFPGELFF; CDR3nt: TGTGCCAGCAGCTCTGTGGTAACTACTTTCCCCGGGGAGCTGTTTTTT
abundance: -; j_gene: TRBJ2-1; v_gene: TRBV5-1; d_gene: -; CDR3aa: CASSYAGREQFF; CDR3nt: TGCGCCAGCAGCTACGCCGGTCGTGAGCAGTTCTTC
abundance: -; j_gene: TRBJ1-4; v_gene: TRBV6-1; d_gene: -; CDR3aa: CAISRTGANEKLFF; CDR3nt: TGTGCCATTTCAAGGACGGGGGCGAATGAAAAACTGTTTTTT
abundance: -; j_gene: TRBJ1-3; v_gene: TRBV5-4; d_gene: -; CDR3aa: CASSPPQGSGNTIYF; CDR3nt: TGTGCCAGCAGCCCGCCCCAGGGGAGTGGAAACACCATATATTTT
abundance: once; j_gene: TRBJ2-2; v_gene: TRBV5-1; d_gene: -; CDR3aa: CASSLRWGEHRELFF; CDR3nt: TGCGCCAGCAGCTTGAGGTGGGGAGAACACCGGGAGCTGTTTTTT
abundance: -; j_gene: TRBJ2-7; v_gene: TRBV5-6; d_gene: -; CDR3aa: CASSSGTTYEQYF; CDR3nt: TGTGCCAGCAGCTCCGGGACCACCTACGAGCAGTACTTC
abundance: -; j_gene: TRBJ1-3; v_gene: TRBV14; d_gene: -; CDR3aa: CASSQQTFTGNTIYF; CDR3nt: TGTGCCAGCAGCCAACAAACATTCACTGGAAACACCATATATTTT
abundance: -; j_gene: TRBJ2-7; v_gene: TRBV5-8; d_gene: -; CDR3aa: CASSRGPTYEQYF; CDR3nt: TGTGCCAGCAGCCGAGGGCCCACCTACGAGCAGTACTTC
abundance: -; j_gene: TRBJ1-2; v_gene: TRBV28; d_gene: -; CDR3aa: CASSFLSNSGRSYTF; CDR3nt: TGTGCCAGCAGTTTCCTTTCGAACAGCGGGAGGAGCTACACCTTC
abundance: -; j_gene: TRBJ2-2; v_gene: TRBV2; d_gene: -; CDR3aa: CASSETPLGVDGELFF; CDR3nt: TGTGCCAGCAGTGAAACCCCTCTTGGGGTGGACGGGGAGCTGTTTTTT
abundance: -; j_gene: TRBJ2-7; v_gene: TRBV11-2; d_gene: TRBD2; CDR3aa: CASSLGYSGEEYF; CDR3nt: TGTGCCAGCAGCTTAGGATACAGCGGGGAAGAGTACTTC
abundance: -; j_gene: TRBJ2-1; v_gene: TRBV7-6; d_gene: -; CDR3aa: CASSSNSGREQFF; CDR3nt: TGTGCCAGCAGCTCCAATTCGGGACGGGAGCAGTTCTTC